This T cell receptor beta chain came from a study of blood T cell repertoires in COVID-19. As for the study in general: PBMCs, B-cell-depleted T cells, or T cells provided the cDNA or gDNA that made up the material.

Cohort assignment relied on participant-reported clinical history. V lost 5 bases and J 7 bases, leaving 9 bases between the germline ends. The CDR3 is 12 residues long. In germline, CDR1 is SGHDN, CDR2 FVKESK. Generated by immunoSEQ multiplex PCR, the TCRdb table keeps only in-frame clones and is missing some. This sample yields about 150,000 clones, of which around 85% are seen a single time; less than 7% belongs to the top ten. The sequencing sample was made of PBMCs or T cells enriched from blood (not recorded which). The TCR sequence derives from a woman between 35 and 50 years old who had recovered from COVID-19. The chain combines TRBV14 with TRBJ2-1; TRBD1 is a possible D gene (6 bases). The CDR3 sequence is CASSYRVNEQFF. CDR3 bases: TGTGCCAGCAGCTACAGGGTAAATGAGCAGTTCTTC.